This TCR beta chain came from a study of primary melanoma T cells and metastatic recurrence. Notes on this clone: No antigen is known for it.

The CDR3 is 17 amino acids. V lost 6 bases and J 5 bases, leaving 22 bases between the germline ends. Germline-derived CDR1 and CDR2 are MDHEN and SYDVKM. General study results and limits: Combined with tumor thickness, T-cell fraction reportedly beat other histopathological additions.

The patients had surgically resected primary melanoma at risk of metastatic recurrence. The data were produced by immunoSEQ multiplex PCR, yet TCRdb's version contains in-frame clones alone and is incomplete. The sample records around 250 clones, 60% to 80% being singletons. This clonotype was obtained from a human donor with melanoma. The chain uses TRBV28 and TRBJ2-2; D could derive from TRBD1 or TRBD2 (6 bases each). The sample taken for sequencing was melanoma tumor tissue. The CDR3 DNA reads TGTGCCAGCAGGAGGGACGAAAGGGGGAGGTGGACCGGGGAGCTGTTTTTT. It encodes CASRRDERGRWTGELFF.